This T cell receptor (beta chain) appears in the sequencing data of a study of CD8+CD57+ T cells in acquired aplastic anemia. Overall study results and limits: About 29 shared CD8+ CDR3s appeared highly expressed within patients' immunodominant clones. Patients did not significantly differ from controls in CD8+ Simpson's diversity.

Worth noting for this clonotype: Its antigen is unknown.

CDR3 length equals 14 residues. V was pared by 3 bases and J by 3 bases, with 8 bases between. Only patients with CD8+CD57+ cell expansion on flow cytometry were chosen for sequencing. No therapy was given to patients before blood sampling. Profiles of TCR beta VDJ and CDR3 were generated from a genomic DNA template. MiXCR, applied by TCRdb to the reads, yields one record per CDR3 protein. The sample holds more than 70,000 distinct CDR3 sequences; roughly two thirds are singletons and the top ten take approximately 80%. This TCR was recovered from a human donor with aplastic anemia. Sequencing input: sorted CD4+, CD8+, or CD8+CD57+ T cells (not recorded which) from PBMCs. This sequence joins TRBV12-3 or TRBV12-4 and TRBJ1-4; no clear D gene. CDR3 region: CASSLTPPNEKLFF. CDR3 in DNA: TGTGCCAGCAGTTTGACACCTCCTAATGAAAAACTGTTTTTT.